The sequence of this T cell receptor (beta chain) was determined in a study of OX40 agonist ivuxolimab in advanced cancers. Notes on the study in general: Certain nonresponding patients likewise had low normalized T-cell clonal expansion.

Looked up from germline, CDR1 is MDHEN and CDR2 is SYDVKM. The ends were cut back, 3 bases at V and 1 base at J, with 10 bases in the middle. The CDR3 consists of 15 residues. As concerns this clone: The antigen is undetermined.

TCRdb's table, derived via immunoSEQ multiplex PCR, lists solely in-frame clones and lacks some. The sample shows some 86,000 clones, approximately 94% of them seen only once. The chain carries TRBV28 and TRBJ1-5, with D perhaps matching TRBD1 (5 bases). This TCR derives from an adult with an advanced solid tumor such as melanoma, head and neck, liver or kidney cancer. The sample here was CD4+ or CD8+ T cells sorted from blood, taken in a trial of the OX40 agonist ivuxolimab. CDR3 region: CASSLSGLSNQPQHF. DNA of the CDR3: TGTGCCAGCAGTTTGTCGGGACTGAGCAATCAGCCCCAGCATTTT.